What follows are 5 T cell receptor beta chains derived from one specimen sequenced in a study of control samples from healthy donors and cancer patients. The table came from immunoSEQ multiplex PCR; TCRdb's copy has only in-frame clones and leaves some out. The table has fewer than 45,000 clones, around 90% seen once. Sequenced input: PBMCs. These receptors originate from a woman aged 40-49 years with head and neck cancer.

The V gene is TRBV15, the J gene TRBJ2-1, with 10 bases matching TRBD2. Germline-derived CDR1 and CDR2 are LNHNV and YYDKDF (reference sequence). The CDR3 totals 16 residues. V trimming: 5 bases; J trimming: 6 bases; junction bases outside the gene matches: 10. The CDR3 region has the DNA TGTGCCACCAGCTCTCTGGGACTAGCGTCCCCCAATGAGCAGTTCTTC. This translates into CATSSLGLASPNEQFF.

The chain is built from TRBV7-9 and TRBJ1-6; no reliable D call. Per the germline V gene, CDR1 is SEHNR and CDR2 is FQNEAQ (reference sequence). With 4 bases removed from V and 3 bases from J, the gap between germline ends came to 13 bases. The CDR3 is 16 amino acids. The chain's CDR3 is CASSYPPNSYNSPLHF. CDR3 in DNA: TGTGCCAGCAGCTATCCCCCCAACAGCTATAATTCACCCCTCCACTTT.

The chain couples TRBV19 to TRBJ1-2; TRBD1 is a possible D gene (6 bases). Trimming cost V 4 bases and J 0 bases, with 9 bases left between them. Germline CDR1 LNHDA, CDR2 SQIVND (reference sequence). The CDR3 contains 14 residues. The CDR3 protein is CASSRGQTNYGYTF. The DNA for the CDR3 is TGTGCCAGTAGTAGAGGACAGACTAACTATGGCTACACCTTC.

The V gene is TRBV9, the J gene TRBJ2-2; no firm D call. Germline CDR1 and CDR2: SGDLS and YYNGEE. The ends were cut back, 0 bases at V and 2 bases at J, with 11 bases in the middle. This CDR3 is built from 16 residues. This CDR3 is CASSVGSWGNTGELFF. In DNA form, the CDR3 reads TGTGCCAGCAGCGTAGGTAGCTGGGGAAACACCGGGGAGCTGTTTTTT.

This chain uses TRBV21-1 with TRBJ1-2. TRBV21-1 is shown as a pseudogene. The CDR3 totals 14 residues. Here the CDR3 DNA reads TGTGCCAGCAGCAAAAGGGATAGGGCCTATGGCTACACCTTC. Translated: CASSKRDRAYGYTF.